Sequencing of this T cell receptor beta chain was carried out in a study of blood T cells in healthy people across ages. Trimming removed 1 base from V and 1 base from J, with 14 bases in between. In germline, CDR1 is SQVTM, CDR2 ANQGSEA. This CDR3 contains 15 residues. Turning to this clonotype: Its matching antigen is unknown.

Then a second PCR, running roughly 7 to 11 cycles, was carried out with a sample-barcoded 5' primer and a J-beta primer mix. TCRdb ran MiXCR on the 5' RACE reads and lists one entry per CDR3 protein. The data hold about 780,000 distinct CDR3 sequences, with 35% to 50% observed a single time. Study-wide results and limits: Measured against age, TCR beta diversity per million T cells decreased in a roughly linear manner. Greater diversity and more naive CD4+ cells were seen in long-lived donors than in aged donors.

This TCR was recovered from a man older than 75 in good health. The sample consisted of blood. The chain is built from TRBV29-1 and TRBJ2-7; the D gene is possibly TRBD1 (5 bases). CDR3 amino acids: CSVEGSWGRSYEQYF. CDR3 nucleotide sequence: TGCAGCGTTGAAGGGTCTTGGGGCCGATCCTACGAGCAGTACTTC.